This entry lists 10 T cell receptor beta chains sequenced from one sample in a study of CD8+ T cells in alopecia areata (dated by TCRdb to 2017 to 2018). The library was built by means of the immunoSEQ multiplex PCR assay. For TCR sequencing, RNA was extracted from every sample and reverse transcribed into cDNA to serve as template. Not all clones reach the TCRdb copy of this immuneACCESS table, which keeps in-frame sequences only. Checked studies attribute under half of the gap to unresolved V genes and leave the rest unexplained. This sample holds 200,000 to 250,000 clones; roughly three fifths were observed only once. The ten largest make up approximately 4.9% of the sample. Sample: CD8+ T cells sorted from blood. The origin of the receptors is a human donor in good health.

This chain connects TRBV29-1 to TRBJ1-2; 7 positions match TRBD1. Trimming removed 3 bases from V and 8 bases from J; junction bases left unmatched: 3. The CDR3 has 11 residues. The V gene's germline CDR1 is SQVTM and CDR2 ANQGSEA. DNA of the CDR3: TGCAGCGTTGACAGGGGGAGAGGCTACACCTTC. Translated: CSVDRGRGYTF.

This clone was found a few times. The chain is built from TRBV7-8 and TRBJ2-7; D gene unclear. This CDR3 spans 15 amino acids. Between the trimmed V and J ends, which lost 1 base and 5 bases, there was a span of 15 bases. Germline V gene data show CDR1 as SGHVS and CDR2 as FQNEAQ. The CDR3 loop is CASSLVAFELDEQYF. CDR3 DNA: TGTGCCAGCAGCTTAGTCGCGTTTGAGCTAGACGAGCAGTACTTC. The entire variable domain, with the rest obtained from reference TRBV7-8 and TRBJ2-7, is as follows: GAGVSQSPRYKVAKRGQDVALRCDPISGHVSLFWYQQALGQGPEFLTYFQNEAQLDKSGLPSDRFFAERPEGSVSTLKIQRTQQEDSAVYLCASSLVAFELDEQYFGPGTRLTVT.

The chain combines TRBV6-5 with TRBJ2-1; 10 nucleotides align to TRBD2. The germline gives CDR1 MNHEY, CDR2 SVGAGI. The CDR3 totals 15 residues. Trimming cost V 6 bases and J 7 bases; bases outside gene matches: 9. CDR3 coding DNA: TGTGCCAGCAGCCTCAGCGGGGGGGCTGGGAATGAGCAGTTCTTC. Its protein product is CASSLSGGAGNEQFF.

The V gene is TRBV15, the J gene TRBJ1-2; perhaps TRBD1 as D (6 bases). Germline V lookup: CDR1 LNHNV, CDR2 YYDKDF (reference sequence). The V and J ends lost 0 bases and 8 bases respectively, with 19 bases between them. This CDR3 has 16 residues. This CDR3 is CATSRELRDIPRGYTF. The CDR3 DNA reads as TGTGCCACCAGCAGAGAATTGAGGGACATACCAAGGGGCTACACCTTC.

This chain connects TRBV4-2 to TRBJ1-2; D is uncertain. Looked up from germline, CDR1 is LGHNA and CDR2 is YNFKEQ. V was pared by 4 bases and J by 4 bases, with 10 bases between. The CDR3 sequence is 13 residues long. The CDR3 DNA is TGTGCCAGCAGCCGGACCCGACCCTATGGCTACACCTTC. Its protein is CASSRTRPYGYTF.

The chain couples TRBV5-1 to TRBJ1-1; D not certain. Germline-derived CDR1 and CDR2 are SGHRS and YFSETQ. This CDR3 spans 14 amino acids. V was trimmed by 4 bases and J by 0 bases, leaving 10 bases between them. CDR3: CASSRRPVNTEAFF. The CDR3 DNA follows: TGCGCCAGCAGCCGCCGGCCGGTGAACACTGAAGCTTTCTTT.

Written as DNA, the CDR3 is TGCGCCAGCAGCCACTCGACAGTTAACTATGGCTACACCTTC. Its protein is CASSHSTVNYGYTF. The rearrangement uses TRBV5-1 and TRBJ1-2; TRBD1 is a possible D gene (5 bases). V was pared by 4 bases and J by 1 base, with 11 bases between. This CDR3 comprises 14 residues. Germline V CDR1 and CDR2: SGHRS, YFSETQ. Full variable domain (missing parts from reference TRBV5-1 and TRBJ1-2): KAGVTQTPRYLIKTRGQQVTLSCSPISGHRSVSWYQQTPGQGLQFLFEYFSETQRNKGNFPGRFSGRQFSNSRSEMNVSTLELGDSALYLCASSHSTVNYGYTFGSGTRLTVV.

The V call is TRBV27, the J call TRBJ2-1, with 9 positions matching TRBD1. Germline V gene lookup returns CDR1 MNHEY and CDR2 SMNVEV (reference sequence). The V gene end was trimmed by 5 bases and the J gene end by 0 bases; junction bases not matched to a gene: 8. The CDR3 has 17 amino acids. The CDR3 spells CASSPPGQGSSYNEQFF. CDR3 coding DNA: TGTGCCAGCAGTCCTCCGGGACAGGGAAGCTCCTACAATGAGCAGTTCTTC.

J is TRBJ2-3 and V is TRBV6-5; D not certain. This CDR3 is 13 amino acids long. V was shortened by 2 bases and J by 6 bases, with 9 bases between the two germline ends. In germline, CDR1 is MNHEY, CDR2 SVGAGI. The chain's CDR3 is CASSYGVQDTQYF. The CDR3 nucleotides are TGTGCCAGCAGTTACGGTGTCCAGGATACGCAGTATTTT.

The chain recombines TRBV21-1 with TRBJ1-4. TRBV21-1 is a recognized pseudogene. This CDR3 region has 15 residues. The CDR3 sequence: CASSKAGVSDEKLFF. CDR3 DNA sequence: TGTGCCAGCAGCAAAGCCGGGGTATCGGATGAAAAACTGTTTTTT.